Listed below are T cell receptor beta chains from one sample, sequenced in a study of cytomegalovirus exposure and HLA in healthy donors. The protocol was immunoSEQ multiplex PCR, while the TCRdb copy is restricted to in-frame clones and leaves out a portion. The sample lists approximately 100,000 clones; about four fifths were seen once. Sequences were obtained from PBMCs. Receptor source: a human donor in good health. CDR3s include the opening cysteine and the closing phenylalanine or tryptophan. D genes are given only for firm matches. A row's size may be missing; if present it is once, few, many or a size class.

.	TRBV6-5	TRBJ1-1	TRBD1	CASLREPGGGEAFF	TGTGCCAGTCTAAGAGAACCAGGGGGCGGGGAAGCTTTCTTT
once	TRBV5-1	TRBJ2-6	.	CASSLAAGGANVLTF	TGCGCCAGCAGCTTGGCGGCGGGCGGGGCCAACGTCCTGACTTTC
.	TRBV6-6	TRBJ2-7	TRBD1	CASSYPRTGTGYEQYF	TGTGCCAGCAGTTATCCGCGAACAGGGACAGGCTACGAGCAGTACTTC
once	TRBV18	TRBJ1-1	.	CASSPNTLNTEAFF	TGTGCCAGCTCCCCTAATACTCTGAACACTGAAGCTTTCTTT
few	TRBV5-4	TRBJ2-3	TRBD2	CASSRPPSGSTDTQYF	TGTGCCAGCAGCCGCCCCCCTAGCGGGAGTACAGATACGCAGTATTTT
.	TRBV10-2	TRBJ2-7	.	CASSALGSGYEQYF	TGCGCCAGCAGTGCCCTCGGGAGTGGCTACGAGCAGTACTTC
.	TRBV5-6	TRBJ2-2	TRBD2	CASSWLAGANTGELFF	TGTGCCAGCAGCTGGCTAGCGGGGGCCAACACCGGGGAGCTGTTTTTT
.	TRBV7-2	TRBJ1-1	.	CASSYRANTEAFF	TGTGCCAGCAGCTACAGAGCGAACACTGAAGCTTTCTTT
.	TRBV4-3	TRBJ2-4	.	CASSQTRRNIQYF	TGCGCCAGCAGCCAGACTAGAAGAAACATTCAGTACTTC
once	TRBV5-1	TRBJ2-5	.	CASSLDWGLETQYF	TGCGCCAGCAGCTTGGACTGGGGGCTGGAGACCCAGTACTTC
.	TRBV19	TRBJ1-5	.	CASSIIQGLSNQPQHF	TGTGCCAGTAGTATAATCCAGGGGCTTAGCAATCAGCCCCAGCATTTT
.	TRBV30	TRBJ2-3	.	CAWNPGQGTDTQYF	TGTGCCTGGAACCCAGGGCAAGGCACAGATACGCAGTATTTT
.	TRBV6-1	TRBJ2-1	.	CASTIYNEQFF	TGTGCCAGCACTATTTACAATGAGCAGTTCTTC
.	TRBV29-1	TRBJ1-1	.	CSVLFGVNTEAFF	TGCAGCGTTCTGTTCGGGGTGAACACTGAAGCTTTCTTT
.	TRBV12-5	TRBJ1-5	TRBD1	CASGLGQGRNQPQHF	TGTGCTAGTGGTTTAGGACAGGGACGCAATCAGCCCCAGCATTTT
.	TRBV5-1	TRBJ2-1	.	CASSLTTRGYPSSYNEQFF	TGCGCCAGCAGCTTAACAACACGCGGGTATCCCAGCTCCTACAATGAGCAGTTCTTC
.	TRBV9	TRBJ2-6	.	CASSFLPRSGANVLTF	TGTGCCAGCAGCTTCCTTCCGCGCTCTGGGGCCAACGTCCTGACTTTC
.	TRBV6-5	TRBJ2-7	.	CASRNIYEQYF	TGTGCCAGCAGGAACATCTACGAGCAGTACTTC
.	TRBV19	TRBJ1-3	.	CASKRTDNIFSGNTIYF	TGTGCCAGTAAACGGACGGACAACATTTTCTCTGGAAACACCATATATTTT
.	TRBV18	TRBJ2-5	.	CASSPPPQETQYF	TGTGCCAGCTCACCACCCCCACAAGAGACCCAGTACTTC
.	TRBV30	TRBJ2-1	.	CAWSATAVGEQFF	TGTGCCTGGAGTGCCACAGCGGTCGGGGAGCAGTTCTTC
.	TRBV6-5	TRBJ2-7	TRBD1	CASRDPGQNYEQYF	TGTGCCAGCAGGGACCCGGGACAGAACTACGAGCAGTACTTC
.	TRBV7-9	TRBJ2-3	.	CASSYTSGDTQYF	TGTGCCAGCAGCTACACCAGCGGAGATACGCAGTATTTT
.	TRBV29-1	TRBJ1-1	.	CSVSSGEPEAFF	TGCAGCGTCTCCTCGGGGGAGCCTGAAGCTTTCTTT
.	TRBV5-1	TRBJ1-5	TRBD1	CASSLGTVDSQPQHF	TGCGCCAGCAGCTTAGGGACAGTGGATAGTCAGCCCCAGCATTTT
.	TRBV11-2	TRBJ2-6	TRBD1	CASSRIWGRGRSGANVLTF	TGTGCCAGCAGCAGGATTTGGGGCAGGGGGCGATCAGGGGCCAACGTCCTGACTTTC
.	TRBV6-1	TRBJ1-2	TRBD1	CASSSGTGGGYGYTF	TGTGCCAGCAGTTCCGGGACAGGGGGAGGCTATGGCTACACCTTC
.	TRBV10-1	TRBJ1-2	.	CVGRDPRTASNYGYTF	TGCGTCGGCCGGGATCCGCGGACAGCTTCTAACTATGGCTACACCTTC
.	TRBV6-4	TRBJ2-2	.	CASSRQNTGELFF	TGTGCCAGCAGTAGACAGAACACCGGGGAGCTGTTTTTT
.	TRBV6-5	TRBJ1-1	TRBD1	CASRRQGGGTEAFF	TGTGCCAGCAGAAGACAGGGGGGGGGCACTGAAGCTTTCTTT
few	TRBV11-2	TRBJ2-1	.	CASSLERGSYNEQFF	TGTGCCAGCAGCTTAGAAAGAGGATCCTACAATGAGCAGTTCTTC
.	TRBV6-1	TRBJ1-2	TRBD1	CASSGRTGNYGYTF	TGTGCCAGCAGTGGACGGACAGGGAACTATGGCTACACCTTC
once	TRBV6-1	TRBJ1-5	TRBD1	CASSGQGGWNQPQHF	TGTGCCAGCAGCGGACAGGGTGGTTGGAATCAGCCCCAGCATTTT
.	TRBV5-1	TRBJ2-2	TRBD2	CASSLTSGVAELFF	TGCGCCAGCAGCTTGACTAGCGGGGTCGCGGAGCTGTTTTTT
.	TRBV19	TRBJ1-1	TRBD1	CASSRDRAATEAFF	TGTGCCAGTAGTAGAGACAGGGCGGCCACTGAAGCTTTCTTT
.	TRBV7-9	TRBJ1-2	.	CASMGQANYGYTF	TGTGCCAGCATGGGGCAAGCTAACTATGGCTACACCTTC
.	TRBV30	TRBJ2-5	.	CAWSGSQLLGTQYF	TGTGCCTGGAGTGGGAGCCAGCTCTTAGGGACCCAGTACTTC
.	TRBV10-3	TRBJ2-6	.	CAISAGVGGGGANVLTF	TGTGCCATCAGTGCGGGGGTGGGGGGAGGTGGGGCCAACGTCCTGACTTTC
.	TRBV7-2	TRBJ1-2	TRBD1	CASSLAQIRQGGYGYTF	TGTGCCAGCAGCTTAGCGCAAATTCGACAGGGCGGCTATGGCTACACCTTC
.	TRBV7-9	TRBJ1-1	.	CASSLSQVIPEAFF	TGTGCCAGCAGCTTATCTCAGGTGATCCCTGAAGCTTTCTTT
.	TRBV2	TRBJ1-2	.	CASSEYTGYGYTF	TGTGCCAGCAGTGAATATACGGGCTATGGCTACACCTTC
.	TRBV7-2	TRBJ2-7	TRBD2	CASSPSLGLAGGEQYF	TGTGCCAGCAGCCCGTCATTGGGACTAGCGGGAGGCGAGCAGTACTTC
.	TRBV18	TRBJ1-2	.	CASSPPLTYQGSGYTF	TGTGCCAGCTCACCACCCCTCACGTACCAGGGTAGTGGCTACACCTTC